The next 2 T cell receptor beta chains were all read from a single sample in a study of long-term antiretroviral therapy in people with HIV. Sequencing relied on immunoSEQ assay v3.0, run at survey level. Method: immunoSEQ multiplex PCR; TCRdb's copy keeps in-frame clones and lacks some. The sample includes under 25,000 clones, 70% to 90% of them seen just once. The specimen comprised unsorted PBMCs, sampled 0.6 years after starting antiretroviral therapy. All receptors come from a man aged 55 to 70 with HIV.

This clone was seen once. The chain has TRBV19 and TRBJ1-2; maybe TRBD1 (6 bases). V lost 9 bases and J 4 bases, leaving 24 bases between the germline ends. CDR3 length: 16 residues. Germline V CDR1 and CDR2: LNHDA, SQIVND (reference sequence). CDR3: CASKEQGPMTFYGYTF. The DNA for the CDR3 is TGTGCCAGCAAGGAACAGGGCCCTATGACTTTCTATGGCTACACCTTC.

This chain connects TRBV30 to TRBJ2-1, with 10 bases identical to TRBD2. The germline V gene encodes CDR1 GTSNPN and CDR2 SVGIG (reference sequence). The V segment lost 2 bases and the J segment 0 bases; nucleotides outside the gene matches: 13. The CDR3 spans 19 residues. As DNA, the CDR3 is TGTGCCTGGAGTCTTGGAGCGGGAGGGCTCGAGAGCTCCTACAATGAGCAGTTCTTC. Its translation: CAWSLGAGGLESSYNEQFF.